Listed below are T cell receptor beta chains from one sample, sequenced in a study of blood T cells in healthy people across ages. Each CDR3 protein gets one entry after TCRdb re-called the 5' RACE reads with MiXCR. The table records 540,000 or so distinct CDR3 sequences, approximately 25% of them present only once. This sample was also put to use in a study of T cells of mothers and their children.

The sequencing sample was made of blood. These receptors all stem from a boy younger than 18 in good health. Both conserved end residues are part of each CDR3. The D gene is left open where the match is weak. Part of the rows lack a size; the others show once, few, many or a class for expanded clones.

CDR3 protein: CASSVAAGWETQYF
CDR3 DNA: TGTGCCAGCAGCGTAGCTGCAGGCTGGGAGACCCAGTACTTC
V gene: TRBV9
clone size: -
D gene: -
J gene: TRBJ2-5

CDR3 protein: CASSSTRQSSYNEQFF
CDR3 DNA: TGTGCCAGCAGCTCGACCCGACAGAGCTCCTACAATGAGCAGTTCTTC
V gene: TRBV7-9
clone size: few
D gene: -
J gene: TRBJ2-1

CDR3 protein: CASRGDYLTYEQYF
CDR3 DNA: TGTGCCAGCAGGGGGGACTACCTGACCTACGAGCAGTACTTC
V gene: TRBV28
clone size: few
D gene: TRBD2
J gene: TRBJ2-7

CDR3 protein: CASSDRVGLASWNEQFF
CDR3 DNA: TGTGCCAGCAGCGATCGAGTGGGACTAGCGAGTTGGAATGAGCAGTTCTTC
V gene: TRBV9
clone size: -
D gene: TRBD2
J gene: TRBJ2-1

CDR3 protein: CASSDPMRGVNEKLFF
CDR3 DNA: TGTGCCAGCAGTGATCCAATGAGAGGGGTTAATGAAAAACTGTTTTTT
V gene: TRBV25-1
clone size: few
D gene: -
J gene: TRBJ1-4

CDR3 protein: CASSQEPPSGETSTDTQYF
CDR3 DNA: TGCGCCAGCAGCCAAGAGCCGCCTAGCGGGGAAACTAGCACAGATACGCAGTATTTT
V gene: TRBV4-3
clone size: -
D gene: TRBD2
J gene: TRBJ2-3

CDR3 protein: CASSDLSGQEAQYF
CDR3 DNA: TGTGCCAGCAGTGATCTTTCGGGGCAAGAGGCCCAGTACTTC
V gene: TRBV2
clone size: -
D gene: -
J gene: TRBJ2-5

CDR3 protein: CASSPGGQGSYEQYF
CDR3 DNA: TGTGCCAGCTCACCGGGGGGACAGGGCTCCTACGAGCAGTACTTC
V gene: TRBV18
clone size: few
D gene: TRBD1
J gene: TRBJ2-7

CDR3 protein: CAWGEQYEQYF
CDR3 DNA: TGTGCCTGGGGGGAACAGTACGAGCAGTACTTC
V gene: TRBV30
clone size: -
D gene: -
J gene: TRBJ2-7

CDR3 protein: CASSWYRGETQYF
CDR3 DNA: TGTGCCAGCAGCTGGTACAGGGGAGAGACCCAGTACTTC
V gene: TRBV7-6
clone size: few
D gene: TRBD1
J gene: TRBJ2-5

CDR3 protein: CASSLSSRGRGIYNEQFF
CDR3 DNA: TGTGCCAGCAGTTTATCGTCTAGGGGGAGGGGGATTTACAATGAGCAGTTCTTC
V gene: TRBV28
clone size: -
D gene: -
J gene: TRBJ2-1

CDR3 protein: CASIPGLNQPQHF
CDR3 DNA: TGTGCCAGTATTCCGGGTCTGAATCAGCCCCAGCATTTT
V gene: TRBV19
clone size: -
D gene: -
J gene: TRBJ1-5

CDR3 protein: CASSPLEETQYF
CDR3 DNA: TGTGCCAGCTCCCCCCTGGAAGAGACCCAGTACTTC
V gene: TRBV18
clone size: -
D gene: -
J gene: TRBJ2-5

CDR3 protein: CSVPRLPGAEAFF
CDR3 DNA: TGCAGTGTGCCCCGACTCCCTGGGGCTGAAGCTTTCTTT
V gene: TRBV20-1
clone size: -
D gene: -
J gene: TRBJ1-1

CDR3 protein: CASSQLQNTEAFF
CDR3 DNA: TGTGCCAGCAGCCAATTACAGAACACTGAAGCTTTCTTT
V gene: TRBV5-6
clone size: few
D gene: -
J gene: TRBJ1-1

CDR3 protein: CAHWGEVGEQFF
CDR3 DNA: TGTGCTCATTGGGGGGAAGTTGGTGAGCAGTTCTTC
V gene: TRBV28
clone size: few
D gene: -
J gene: TRBJ2-1

CDR3 protein: CASSPSTGLSYGYTF
CDR3 DNA: TGCGCCAGCAGCCCTAGTACGGGACTCTCCTATGGCTACACCTTC
V gene: TRBV4-1
clone size: few
D gene: -
J gene: TRBJ1-2

CDR3 protein: CSVETGAETQYF
CDR3 DNA: TGCAGCGTTGAGACAGGGGCAGAGACCCAGTACTTC
V gene: TRBV29-1
clone size: -
D gene: TRBD1
J gene: TRBJ2-5

CDR3 protein: CASSRNRGDNSPLHF
CDR3 DNA: TGTGCCAGCAGCCGCAACAGAGGAGATAATTCACCCCTCCACTTT
V gene: TRBV7-9
clone size: few
D gene: -
J gene: TRBJ1-6

CDR3 protein: CASWSRPNMTQYF
CDR3 DNA: TGCGCCAGCTGGAGCAGGCCTAATATGACCCAGTACTTC
V gene: TRBV5-1
clone size: many
D gene: -
J gene: TRBJ2-5

CDR3 protein: CASSQPKSLVHEQYF
CDR3 DNA: TGTGCCAGCAGCCAACCCAAGTCTTTAGTCCACGAGCAGTACTTC
V gene: TRBV9
clone size: -
D gene: -
J gene: TRBJ2-7

CDR3 protein: CASSLKNTEAFF
CDR3 DNA: TGTGCCAGCAGTTTAAAGAACACTGAAGCTTTCTTT
V gene: TRBV12-3/TRBV12-4
clone size: few
D gene: -
J gene: TRBJ1-1

CDR3 protein: CASSLTPDGWLVNTEAFF
CDR3 DNA: TGTGCCAGCAGTCTTACGCCGGACGGATGGTTGGTGAACACTGAAGCTTTCTTT
V gene: TRBV12-3/TRBV12-4
clone size: -
D gene: -
J gene: TRBJ1-1

CDR3 protein: CASSRASGGNNEQFF
CDR3 DNA: TGTGCCAGCAGCCGGGCTAGCGGGGGCAACAATGAGCAGTTCTTC
V gene: TRBV12-3/TRBV12-4
clone size: few
D gene: TRBD2
J gene: TRBJ2-1

CDR3 protein: CASGTGGAYEQYF
CDR3 DNA: TGTGCCAGCGGGACAGGGGGCGCCTACGAGCAGTACTTC
V gene: TRBV27
clone size: -
D gene: TRBD1
J gene: TRBJ2-7

CDR3 protein: CSARSPSHQETQYF
CDR3 DNA: TGCAGTGCTAGAAGCCCTAGCCACCAAGAGACCCAGTACTTC
V gene: TRBV20-1
clone size: -
D gene: -
J gene: TRBJ2-5

CDR3 protein: CSARESASSTDTQYF
CDR3 DNA: TGCAGTGCTAGAGAGTCGGCCTCTAGCACAGATACGCAGTATTTT
V gene: TRBV20-1
clone size: few
D gene: -
J gene: TRBJ2-3

CDR3 protein: CASGQTGAGGAFF
CDR3 DNA: TGTGCTAGTGGACAGACTGGGGCTGGGGGAGCTTTCTTT
V gene: TRBV12-5
clone size: -
D gene: -
J gene: TRBJ1-1

CDR3 protein: CASSEYRGERLETQYF
CDR3 DNA: TGTGCCAGCAGTGAATACCGCGGCGAGCGGTTGGAGACCCAGTACTTC
V gene: TRBV25-1
clone size: -
D gene: -
J gene: TRBJ2-5

CDR3 protein: CASSWGSHEAFF
CDR3 DNA: TGTGCCAGTAGTTGGGGTTCGCATGAAGCTTTCTTT
V gene: TRBV19
clone size: -
D gene: -
J gene: TRBJ1-1

CDR3 protein: CASSRREVHEQYF
CDR3 DNA: TGTGCCAGCAGTCGACGGGAGGTCCACGAGCAGTACTTC
V gene: TRBV6-2/TRBV6-3
clone size: few
D gene: TRBD2
J gene: TRBJ2-7

CDR3 protein: CASSYSMGSVYF
CDR3 DNA: TGTGCCAGCAGTTACTCGATGGGGTCCGTGTACTTC
V gene: TRBV6-2/TRBV6-3
clone size: few
D gene: -
J gene: TRBJ2-4

CDR3 protein: CSARVHRGDQPQHF
CDR3 DNA: TGCAGTGCTAGAGTCCACAGGGGTGATCAGCCCCAGCATTTT
V gene: TRBV20-1
clone size: -
D gene: TRBD1
J gene: TRBJ1-5

CDR3 protein: CASSRGAGISGANVLTF
CDR3 DNA: TGTGCCAGCAGCAGGGGGGCAGGAATATCTGGGGCCAACGTCCTGACCTTC
V gene: TRBV3-1
clone size: few
D gene: -
J gene: TRBJ2-6

CDR3 protein: CASSLGPGTSYEQYF
CDR3 DNA: TGTGCCAGCAGCTTGGGACCCGGGACTAGCTACGAGCAGTACTTC
V gene: TRBV5-1
clone size: -
D gene: TRBD2
J gene: TRBJ2-7

CDR3 protein: CASSRGSASGPSSYNEQFF
CDR3 DNA: TGTGCCAGCAGCCGCGGCAGCGCTAGCGGGCCGAGCTCCTACAATGAGCAGTTCTTC
V gene: TRBV7-2
clone size: few
D gene: TRBD2
J gene: TRBJ2-1

CDR3 protein: CSARDAWTEDNQPQHF
CDR3 DNA: TGCAGTGCTAGAGATGCTTGGACAGAGGACAATCAGCCCCAGCATTTT
V gene: TRBV20-1
clone size: -
D gene: -
J gene: TRBJ1-5

CDR3 protein: CSVEEASYNEQFF
CDR3 DNA: TGCAGCGTTGAAGAAGCCAGCTACAATGAGCAGTTCTTC
V gene: TRBV29-1
clone size: -
D gene: -
J gene: TRBJ2-1

CDR3 protein: CASSLYEGNTEAFF
CDR3 DNA: TGTGCCAGCAGCTTGTATGAGGGTAACACTGAAGCTTTCTTT
V gene: TRBV7-2
clone size: -
D gene: -
J gene: TRBJ1-1

CDR3 protein: CASSVDGTDTYEQYF
CDR3 DNA: TGTGCCAGCAGCGTAGACGGGACGGACACCTACGAGCAGTACTTC
V gene: TRBV9
clone size: few
D gene: -
J gene: TRBJ2-7